The subject of this entry is one T cell receptor beta chain. The sample belongs to a study of CD8+CD57+ T cells in acquired aplastic anemia. The CDR3 covers 15 residues. Germline CDR1 and CDR2: MNHNS and SASEGT. The junction had 5 bases not matched to a gene; V was cut back by 3 bases and J by 2 bases. Genomic DNA, the template, was used for profiling of the TCR beta VDJ and CDR3. TCRdb used MiXCR to reprocess the reads, holding one entry per CDR3 protein. The table records roughly 170,000 distinct CDR3 sequences, under 75% of them present only once. This TCR was sampled from a human donor in good health. The rearrangement joins TRBV6-1 to TRBJ1-1; 8 bases fit TRBD1. Sequencing input: sorted CD4+, CD8+, or CD8+CD57+ T cells (not recorded which) from PBMCs. CDR3 in DNA: TGTGCCAGCAGTGAGGTGACAGGGGAAAACACTGAAGCTTTCTTT. This translates into CASSEVTGENTEAFF.